This entry lists 26 T cell receptor beta chains sequenced from one sample in a study of blood T cells in healthy people across ages. With a J-beta primer mix and a sample-barcoded 5' primer, a second PCR ran roughly 6 to 11 cycles. TCRdb reanalysed the 5' RACE reads using MiXCR and keeps one entry per CDR3 protein. This sample has fewer than 1 million distinct CDR3 sequences, with 40% to 50% found just once. The sample taken for sequencing was blood. All receptors come from a man aged 55 to 70 in good health.

The chain carries TRBV5-1 and TRBJ2-3; 12 bases align to TRBD1. V lost 4 bases, J lost 10 bases, and 16 bases stayed unmatched. This CDR3 contains 17 residues. Germline V gene sequence: CDR1 SGHRS, CDR2 YFSETQ. As DNA, the CDR3 is TGCGCCAGCAGCCGTACGGTGGGACAGGGGGCGTTTTGGGCGCAGTATTTT. It specifies CASSRTVGQGAFWAQYF.

A single count supports this clonotype. This chain joins TRBV7-3 and TRBJ2-3, with D possibly matching TRBD1 (5 bases). Germline loops: CDR1 SGHTA, CDR2 FQGTGA. This CDR3 contains 15 residues. The germline V and J ends were trimmed by 7 bases and 1 base, with 15 bases remaining between them. The DNA of the CDR3 is TGTGCCAGCACGGTCCAGGGTGGAGGCACAGATACGCAGTATTTT. This encodes CASTVQGGGTDTQYF.

A few counts support this clonotype. With a much larger clone just one base away, this may be a read error. The V and J genes are TRBV12-3 or TRBV12-4 and TRBJ2-1, with 7 bases fitting TRBD1. The ends lost 7 bases at V and 13 bases at J; junction bases unmatched: 13. CDR3 length: 13 residues. CDR3 in DNA: TGTGCCAGCAAAAGACAGGGTGAGGAGACCCAGTTCTTC. Encoded protein: CASKRQGEETQFF.

The chain has TRBV20-1 and TRBJ2-7, with TRBD1 as a possible D gene (5 bases). The J call may be incorrect, as the DNA end agrees better with TRBJ2-5. This CDR3 is 14 amino acids long. Germline CDR1 is DFQATT and CDR2 is SNEGSKA (reference sequence). CDR3 loop: CSAFRAVEVETQYF. CDR3 nucleotides: TGCAGTGCTTTCAGGGCGGTAGAGGTGGAGACCCAGTACTTC.

The rearrangement links TRBV4-1 to TRBJ2-5; possibly TRBD2 for D (5 bases). Germline V lookup: CDR1 MGHRA, CDR2 YSYEKL. The V end was cut by 1 base, the J end by 5 bases, with 14 bases between. This CDR3 has 15 amino acids. DNA for the CDR3: TGCGCCAGCAGCCAAGCCGACAACGGGGTCGAGACCCAGTACTTC. Protein sequence: CASSQADNGVETQYF.

This chain connects TRBV3-1 to TRBJ1-2; D might be TRBD1 (5 bases). The CDR3 runs to 16 residues. Trimming left V 2 bases short and J 6 bases short, with 19 bases between. Germline V gene sequence: CDR1 LGHDT, CDR2 YNNKEL (reference sequence). This chain's CDR3 is CASSQWGSTEEHGYTF. The CDR3 DNA follows: TGTGCCAGCAGCCAATGGGGGTCCACAGAAGAACATGGCTACACCTTC.

V is TRBV6-4 and J is TRBJ1-2; 9 nucleotides line up with TRBD1. Germline V CDR1 and CDR2: MRHNA, SNTAGT. This CDR3 has 15 residues. Trimming at V came to 5 bases and at J to 4 bases, leaving 8 bases not matched to a gene. In nucleotides, the CDR3 is TGTGCCAGCAGTCCCCGGGACAGGGCAGGCTATGGCTACACCTTC. Protein sequence: CASSPRDRAGYGYTF.

The chain is built from TRBV20-1 and TRBJ1-2; 10 nucleotides match TRBD1. CDR1 DFQATT and CDR2 SNEGSKA come from the germline V gene (reference sequence). The CDR3 loop spans 14 amino acids. V trimming: 3 bases; J trimming: 3 bases; junction bases outside the gene matches: 4. The CDR3, as DNA: TGCAGTGCTAGTGGACAGGGGGTTGACTATGGCTACACCTTC. As protein: CSASGQGVDYGYTF.

The gene calls are TRBV6-2 or TRBV6-3 and TRBJ2-4; 11 bases line up with TRBD1. Germline V gene data show CDR1 as MNHEY and CDR2 as SVGEGT. V dropped 5 bases and J dropped 4; count of bases not matched to a gene: 7. The CDR3 covers 16 residues. CDR3 protein: CASSVLGTGGKNIQYF. DNA of the CDR3: TGTGCCAGCAGTGTGTTAGGGACAGGGGGTAAAAACATTCAGTACTTC.

This rearrangement joins TRBV20-1 to TRBJ2-5; 10 bases fit TRBD1. Unmatched junction bases numbered 21, after V lost 6 bases and J lost 5 bases. CDR3 length: 18 amino acids. Germline V lookup: CDR1 DFQATT, CDR2 SNEGSKA (reference sequence). CDR3 in DNA: TGCAGTGCAATAACTCCGGGGGCCGGGACAGGGGTGTTGGAGACCCAGTACTTC. It encodes CSAITPGAGTGVLETQYF.

Ten or more counts support this clonotype. The CDR3 DNA is TGTGCCAGCAGCTCTCAGCCCCCCGGGTTTGATGAAAAACTGTTTTTT. This translates into CASSSQPPGFDEKLFF. J is TRBJ1-4 and V is TRBV7-2, with D hard to call. This CDR3 is 16 amino acids long. Germline lookup yields CDR1 SGHTA and CDR2 FQGNSA. The V and J ends lost 4 bases and 6 bases respectively, with 18 bases between them.

In this sample, this clonotype turned up a few times. V and J are TRBV20-1 and TRBJ1-4, with D possibly being TRBD1 (6 bases). Germline CDR1 and CDR2: DFQATT and SNEGSKA (reference sequence). The CDR3 totals 13 residues. The V end was cut by 5 bases, the J end by 8 bases, with 15 bases between. CDR3 residues: CSAWDNLSEKLFF. DNA of the CDR3: TGCAGTGCTTGGGACAATCTATCGGAAAAACTGTTTTTT.

The V and J genes are TRBV14 and TRBJ2-1, with D unclear. This CDR3 is built from 12 residues. Germline CDR1 is SGHDN and CDR2 is FVKESK. V lost 0 bases to trimming and J lost 8 bases, with 5 bases between them. CDR3 amino acids: CASSQDHYEQFF. The CDR3 DNA follows: TGTGCCAGCAGCCAAGATCACTATGAGCAGTTCTTC.

The J gene is TRBJ2-7, the V gene TRBV12-3 or TRBV12-4; tentatively, D is TRBD2 (5 bases). This CDR3 region has 15 residues. Trimming pared 4 bases from V and 1 base from J, leaving 14 bases between. This CDR3 is CASSSAGLRSYEQYF. The CDR3 DNA reads as TGTGCCAGCAGTTCGGCGGGTCTTAGGTCCTACGAGCAGTACTTC.

This clonotype has only a few counts. The chain has TRBV5-4 and TRBJ2-7, with a possible D match to TRBD2 (6 bases). The CDR3 is 14 amino acids. V lost 2 bases and J 6 bases, leaving 15 bases between the germline ends. Germline CDR1 is SGHNT and CDR2 is YYREEE (reference sequence). The CDR3: CASSLRYGDSEQYF. The CDR3 DNA follows: TGTGCCAGCAGCTTAAGGTACGGGGACTCCGAGCAGTACTTC.

The rearrangement links TRBV15 to TRBJ2-7; 10 bases align to TRBD2. CDR3 length equals 15 residues. Trimming cost V 8 bases and J 2 bases; bases outside gene matches: 9. Germline CDR1 LNHNV, CDR2 YYDKDF (reference sequence). The CDR3 nucleotides read TGTGCCACCGGGGGAACTAGCGGGGATACCTACGAGCAGTACTTC. Amino acid sequence: CATGGTSGDTYEQYF.

The gene calls are TRBV20-1 and TRBJ2-7; 7 bases are shared with TRBD1. Germline V gives CDR1 DFQATT, CDR2 SNEGSKA (reference sequence). The CDR3 is 13 amino acids. J gave up 7 bases and V 4 bases, and 10 bases lay outside the gene matches. CDR3 in DNA: TGCAGTGCTAAACAGGGGAACTACAATGAGCAGTACTTC. As protein: CSAKQGNYNEQYF.

CDR3 in amino acids: CASSPDRLPYEQYF. The CDR3 region has the DNA TGTGCCAGCAGCCCCGACAGGTTACCCTACGAGCAGTACTTC. This chain connects TRBV7-9 to TRBJ2-7, with D tentatively TRBD1 (6 bases). The germline V gene has CDR1 SEHNR and CDR2 FQNEAQ (reference sequence). Trimming removed 5 bases at V and 2 bases at J, with 13 bases between. This CDR3 region has 14 residues.

The CDR3, as DNA: TGTGCCAGCAGTTTTTTCATCGACTCCTACAATGAGCAGTTCTTC. Protein sequence: CASSFFIDSYNEQFF. The chain joins TRBV6-6 to TRBJ2-1; unclear D gene. This CDR3 spans 15 amino acids. The V gene lost 4 bases and the J gene lost 0 bases, with 10 bases spanning the gap. Germline V gives CDR1 MNHNY, CDR2 SVGAGI (reference sequence).

The J gene is TRBJ1-6, the V gene TRBV2, with no clear D. This CDR3 has 13 residues. Germline CDR1 SNHLY, CDR2 FYNNEI. Trimming took 2 bases from V and 10 from J, leaving 9 bases between them. CDR3: CASSETDYSPLHF. As DNA, the CDR3 is TGTGCCAGCAGTGAAACGGATTACTCACCCCTCCACTTT.

The chain is built from TRBV28 and TRBJ2-6; D remains unclear. Deletions cut 6 bases from V and 4 bases from J, with 16 bases between. The germline gives CDR1 MDHEN, CDR2 SYDVKM. This CDR3 is 16 amino acids long. The CDR3 is CASSPIGISGANVLTF. The CDR3, as DNA: TGTGCCAGCAGCCCTATAGGTATCTCAGGGGCCAACGTCCTGACTTTC.

This chain links TRBV6-2 or TRBV6-3 with TRBJ1-2; the D gene is possibly TRBD1 (5 bases). The CDR3 spans 12 residues. The V end lost 7 bases, the J end lost 5 bases, and 11 bases lay between the germline ends. Germline loops: CDR1 MNHEY, CDR2 SVGEGT. The CDR3 DNA follows: TGTGCCAGCACCCTATGGGGGTATGGCTACACCTTC. Protein: CASTLWGYGYTF.

This clonotype was picked up a small number of times. V is TRBV14 and J is TRBJ1-6; TRBD1 agrees at 8 bases. V dropped 2 bases and J dropped 7; count of bases not matched to a gene: 10. Germline V CDR1 and CDR2: SGHDN, FVKESK. CDR3 length: 17 residues. In DNA, the CDR3 is TGTGCCAGCAGCCAAAATTGGGCAGGGGGCTTGAATTCACCCCTCCACTTT. Translation gives CASSQNWAGGLNSPLHF.

The CDR3, as DNA: TGTGCTAGTGGTTTGAGACAGGGCTACGGATACGAGCAGTACTTC. Residues: CASGLRQGYGYEQYF. This chain links TRBV12-5 with TRBJ2-7; 7 bases fit TRBD1. This CDR3 is built from 15 residues. With 2 bases clipped from V and 4 bases from J, the junction kept 8 bases outside the gene matches. The germline V gene has CDR1 LGHNT and CDR2 FRNRAP. Using reference TRBV12-5 and TRBJ2-7 for the parts outside the CDR3, the full variable domain is DARVTQTPRHKVTEMGQEVTMRCQPILGHNTVFWYRQTMMQGLELLAYFRNRAPLDDSGMPKDRFSAEMPDATLATLKIQPSEPRDSAVYFCASGLRQGYGYEQYFGPGTRLTVT.

The V and J genes are TRBV3-1 and TRBJ1-1; tentative D call: TRBD1 (6 bases). The ends were cut back, 0 bases at V and 5 bases at J, with 13 bases in the middle. Germline CDR1 LGHDT, CDR2 YNNKEL (reference sequence). The CDR3 sequence is 15 residues long. As DNA, the CDR3 is TGTGCCAGCAGCCAAGAAGGCCGAAGGGGGACTGAAGCTTTCTTT. Translated: CASSQEGRRGTEAFF.

The gene calls are TRBV7-9 and TRBJ2-5; 7 bases match TRBD2. The J call may not be correct, given that the DNA end is closer to TRBJ2-7. This CDR3 is built from 15 residues. CDR1 and CDR2 (germline): SEHNR, FQNEAQ (reference sequence). Here the CDR3 reads CASSFGDGRSLEQYF. The CDR3 DNA is TGTGCCAGCAGCTTCGGGGACGGGAGGTCCCTCGAGCAGTACTTC.